A selection of T cell receptor beta chains follows, all from one sample in a study of T-cell reconstitution after alpha-beta-depleted transplantation in children. Each CDR3 protein gets one entry after TCRdb re-called the PCR reads with MiXCR. The sample has about 580,000 distinct CDR3 sequences; approximately 30% are singletons. The sequencing here drew on PBMCs, taken before TCRalphabeta/CD19-depleted stem cell transplant. These receptors originate from a boy younger than two with Wiskott-Aldrich syndrome, due to receive a stem cell transplant. Each CDR3 is given with its conserved first and last residue. D genes are given only for firm matches. For some rows the clone size is stated as once, few or many, or as a class when expanded; others skip it.

J gene	D gene	V gene	clone size	CDR3 protein	CDR3 DNA
TRBJ2-2	TRBD1	TRBV10-1	few	CASSTDRGIDTGELFF	TGCGCCAGCTCGACAGACAGGGGGATAGATACCGGGGAGCTGTTTTTT
TRBJ2-2	-	TRBV5-5	-	CASSLAVTPARTGELFF	TGTGCCAGCAGCTTGGCCGTGACGCCGGCGAGGACCGGGGAGCTGTTTTTT
TRBJ1-4	-	TRBV5-1	few	CASSLRQNEKLFF	TGCGCCAGCAGCTTGAGACAGAATGAAAAACTGTTTTTT
TRBJ2-7	TRBD2	TRBV14	few	CASSQREKTEQYF	TGTGCCAGCAGCCAGCGGGAGAAAACCGAGCAGTACTTC
TRBJ2-2	-	TRBV29-1	-	CSARELPTGELFF	TGCAGCGCTCGGGAGCTCCCCACCGGGGAGCTGTTTTTT
TRBJ1-2	-	TRBV4-1	few	CASSQVGQITLYGYTF	TGCGCCAGCAGCCAAGTCGGGCAGATCACCCTCTATGGCTACACCTTC
TRBJ2-1	TRBD2	TRBV2	few	CASSVFLAGVNEQFF	TGTGCCAGCAGTGTCTTTCTAGCGGGAGTAAATGAGCAGTTCTTC
TRBJ2-1	TRBD2	TRBV29-1	-	CSVEREGRVEAYNEQFF	TGCAGCGTTGAGAGGGAGGGCCGAGTCGAAGCCTACAATGAGCAGTTCTTC
TRBJ1-2	-	TRBV5-1	-	CASSLAAASNYGYTF	TGCGCCAGCAGCTTGGCGGCGGCGTCTAACTATGGCTACACCTTC
TRBJ2-4	-	TRBV10-3	-	CAISESGTTITKNIQYF	TGTGCCATCAGTGAGTCCGGGACGACGATAACCAAAAACATTCAGTACTTC
TRBJ2-1	-	TRBV5-1	-	CASSPTSPSYNEQFF	TGCGCCAGCAGCCCCACTAGCCCCTCCTACAATGAGCAGTTCTTC
TRBJ2-3	-	TRBV20-1	few	CSASFLVMGTDTQYF	TGCAGTGCCTCTTTTCTAGTGATGGGCACAGATACGCAGTATTTT
TRBJ2-1	TRBD2	TRBV12-3/TRBV12-4	-	CASSFRSSGQWKSYNEQFF	TGTGCCAGCAGTTTTCGATCTAGCGGGCAGTGGAAATCCTACAATGAGCAGTTCTTC
TRBJ1-3	-	TRBV7-2	-	CASSLGATGNTIYF	TGTGCCAGCAGCTTGGGAGCAACTGGAAACACCATATATTTT
TRBJ2-3	-	TRBV13	-	CASSSQGNTDTQYF	TGTGCCAGCAGCTCGCAGGGTAATACAGATACGCAGTATTTT
TRBJ2-1	TRBD2	TRBV6-1	-	CASRWLAGVNEQFF	TGTGCCAGCAGATGGCTTGCGGGAGTAAATGAGCAGTTCTTC
TRBJ2-5	TRBD2	TRBV27	once	CASSQTRLAGETHF	TGTGCCAGCAGTCAAACTAGACTAGCGGGAGAGACCCACTTC
TRBJ2-5	-	TRBV7-2	few	CASSLGFLGLQETQYF	TGTGCCAGCAGCTTGGGGTTTTTGGGGCTACAAGAGACCCAGTACTTC
TRBJ1-1	TRBD1	TRBV5-1	-	CASSLATGALNTEAFF	TGCGCCAGCAGCTTGGCAACAGGGGCGTTGAACACTGAAGCTTTCTTT
TRBJ2-1	TRBD2	TRBV10-3	-	CAISGKVAGHSYNEQFF	TGTGCCATCAGTGGGAAGGTAGCGGGGCACTCCTACAATGAGCAGTTCTTC
TRBJ2-1	-	TRBV18	few	CASSPGTVFDGEQFF	TGTGCCAGCTCACCAGGGACGGTCTTCGATGGTGAGCAGTTCTTC
TRBJ1-2	TRBD1	TRBV10-3	-	CAISLRDRPNYGYTF	TGTGCCATCAGCCTCCGGGACAGACCTAACTATGGCTACACCTTC
TRBJ2-1	TRBD1	TRBV20-1	few	CSARETQTGGGYNEQFF	TGCAGTGCTAGAGAAACCCAGACAGGGGGTGGTTACAATGAGCAGTTCTTC
TRBJ2-7	-	TRBV28	-	CASSLTGWPSYEQYF	TGTGCCAGCAGCTTGACAGGTTGGCCCTCCTACGAGCAGTACTTC
TRBJ2-1	-	TRBV4-2	-	CASSQGRGATYNEQFF	TGTGCCAGCAGCCAAGGTCGCGGGGCGACCTACAATGAGCAGTTCTTC
TRBJ1-3	-	TRBV30	-	CAWRVLSGNTIYF	TGTGCCTGGAGGGTGCTCTCTGGAAACACCATATATTTT
TRBJ2-7	TRBD2	TRBV20-1	-	CSARQGGLRPSYEQYF	TGCAGTGCTAGGCAGGGAGGGCTAAGACCTTCCTACGAGCAGTACTTC
TRBJ2-7	TRBD2	TRBV15	few	CATSSSGRGYEQYF	TGTGCCACCAGCAGTAGCGGGAGAGGGTACGAGCAGTACTTC
TRBJ2-5	-	TRBV24-1	-	CATSEAGTGEQETQYF	TGTGCCACCAGTGAGGCCGGGACGGGAGAACAAGAGACCCAGTACTTC
TRBJ2-1	TRBD2	TRBV7-9	-	CASSPPGLAYGEQFF	TGTGCCAGCAGCCCACCGGGACTAGCGTACGGGGAGCAGTTCTTC
TRBJ2-2	-	TRBV5-1	-	CASSLLAHANTGELFF	TGCGCCAGCAGCTTGTTGGCTCACGCGAACACCGGGGAGCTGTTTTTT
TRBJ2-7	TRBD2	TRBV5-1	-	CASAVAGTSGTLSSYEQYF	TGCGCCAGCGCAGTCGCCGGGACTAGCGGGACCCTAAGCTCCTACGAGCAGTACTTC
TRBJ2-7	TRBD2	TRBV12-3/TRBV12-4	-	CASSLALSGSPQEQYF	TGTGCCAGCAGTTTAGCGTTAAGCGGGAGCCCGCAAGAGCAGTACTTC
TRBJ1-1	-	TRBV12-3/TRBV12-4	-	CASGRTMGAEAFF	TGTGCCAGCGGTCGGACCATGGGCGCTGAAGCTTTCTTT
TRBJ2-2	TRBD2	TRBV5-5	-	CASRRTSGRGGELFF	TGTGCCAGCAGGCGGACTAGCGGGAGAGGCGGGGAGCTGTTTTTT
TRBJ2-5	TRBD1	TRBV9	-	CASSVGQGVGETQYF	TGTGCCAGCAGCGTAGGACAGGGGGTAGGGGAGACCCAGTACTTC
TRBJ1-1	-	TRBV24-1	-	CATSDPREALMNTEAFF	TGTGCCACCAGTGATCCCAGGGAGGCTTTGATGAACACTGAAGCTTTCTTT
TRBJ2-4	-	TRBV5-1	few	CASSDRLGDGDIQYF	TGCGCCAGCAGCGACAGACTAGGGGACGGGGACATTCAGTACTTC
TRBJ2-1	-	TRBV27	few	CATKGGYRVPSNEQFF	TGTGCCACCAAGGGGGGATACAGGGTCCCCTCCAATGAGCAGTTCTTC
TRBJ2-1	TRBD2	TRBV11-2	-	CASSRGLAAMGEQFF	TGTGCCAGCAGCCGCGGACTAGCGGCCATGGGGGAGCAGTTCTTC
TRBJ2-7	TRBD1	TRBV24-1	-	CATSDWDRDEQYF	TGTGCCACCAGTGATTGGGACAGGGACGAGCAGTACTTC
TRBJ2-1	-	TRBV20-1	-	CSARVQHEQFF	TGCAGTGCTAGAGTTCAACATGAGCAGTTCTTC
TRBJ1-2	-	TRBV7-7	-	CASSLPTTNYGYTF	TGTGCCAGCAGCTTACCCACAACAAACTATGGCTACACCTTC
TRBJ2-2	-	TRBV7-3	few	CASSLIPRIKNTGELFF	TGTGCCAGCAGCTTAATACCCAGAATTAAGAACACCGGGGAGCTGTTTTTT
TRBJ2-7	TRBD2	TRBV27	few	CASSSGLKRDSYEQYF	TGTGCCAGCAGTTCGGGGTTAAAGCGGGATTCATACGAGCAGTACTTC
TRBJ1-6	-	TRBV28	-	CASSLWTGAGSPLHF	TGTGCCAGCAGTTTATGGACGGGGGCCGGTTCACCCCTCCACTTT
TRBJ2-2	TRBD1	TRBV5-1	few	CASSLDRGQNGELFF	TGCGCCAGCAGCTTAGACAGGGGGCAGAACGGGGAGCTGTTTTTT
TRBJ1-4	-	TRBV25-1	few	CASSGLGVRSEKLFF	TGTGCCAGCAGTGGACTAGGGGTTCGTAGTGAAAAACTGTTTTTT
TRBJ2-2	TRBD2	TRBV5-1	-	CASSSLLAGTGELFF	TGCGCCAGCAGCTCACTACTAGCGGGAACCGGGGAGCTGTTTTTT